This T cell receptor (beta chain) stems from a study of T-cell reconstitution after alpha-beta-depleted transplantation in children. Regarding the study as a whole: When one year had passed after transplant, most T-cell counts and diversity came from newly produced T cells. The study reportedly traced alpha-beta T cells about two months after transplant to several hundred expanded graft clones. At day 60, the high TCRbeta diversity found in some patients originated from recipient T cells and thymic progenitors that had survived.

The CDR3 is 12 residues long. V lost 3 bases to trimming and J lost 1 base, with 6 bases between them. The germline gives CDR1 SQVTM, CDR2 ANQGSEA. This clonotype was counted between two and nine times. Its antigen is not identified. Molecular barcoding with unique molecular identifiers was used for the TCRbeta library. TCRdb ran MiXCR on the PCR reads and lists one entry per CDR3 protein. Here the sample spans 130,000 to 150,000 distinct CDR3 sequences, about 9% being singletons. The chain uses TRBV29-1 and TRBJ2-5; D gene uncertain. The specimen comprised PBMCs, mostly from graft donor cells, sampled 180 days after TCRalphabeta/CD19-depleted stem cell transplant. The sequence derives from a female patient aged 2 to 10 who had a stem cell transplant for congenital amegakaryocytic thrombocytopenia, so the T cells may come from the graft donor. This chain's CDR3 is CSVDGSQETQYF. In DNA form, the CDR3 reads TGCAGCGTTGACGGCAGCCAAGAGACCCAGTACTTC.